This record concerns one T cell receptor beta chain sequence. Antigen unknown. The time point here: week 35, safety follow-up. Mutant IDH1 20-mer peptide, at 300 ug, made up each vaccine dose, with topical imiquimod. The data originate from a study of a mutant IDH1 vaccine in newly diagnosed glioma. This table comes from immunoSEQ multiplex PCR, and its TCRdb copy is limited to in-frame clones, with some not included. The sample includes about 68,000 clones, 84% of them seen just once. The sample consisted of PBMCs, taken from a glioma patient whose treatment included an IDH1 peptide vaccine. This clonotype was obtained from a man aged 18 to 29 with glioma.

In DNA, the CDR3 is TGTGCCAGCAGCCCTGGACCATACACTGAAGCTTTCTTT. Its translation: CASSPGPYTEAFF. This rearrangement joins TRBV11-2 to TRBJ1-1; D is unclear. The CDR3 is made up of 13 amino acids. V was trimmed by 5 bases and J by 3 bases, leaving 10 bases between them. Germline V gene data show CDR1 as SGHAT and CDR2 as FQNNGV.